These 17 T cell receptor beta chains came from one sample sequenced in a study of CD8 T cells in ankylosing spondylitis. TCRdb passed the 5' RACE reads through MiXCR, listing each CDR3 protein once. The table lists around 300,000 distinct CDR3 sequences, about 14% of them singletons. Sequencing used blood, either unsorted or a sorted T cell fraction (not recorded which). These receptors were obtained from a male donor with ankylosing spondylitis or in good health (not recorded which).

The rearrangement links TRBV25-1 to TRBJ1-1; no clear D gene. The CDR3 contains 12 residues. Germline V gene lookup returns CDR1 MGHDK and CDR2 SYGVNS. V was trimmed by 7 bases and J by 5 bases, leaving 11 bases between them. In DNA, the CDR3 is TGTGCCAGCAAAATGAAGGGAACTGAAGCTTTCTTT. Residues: CASKMKGTEAFF.

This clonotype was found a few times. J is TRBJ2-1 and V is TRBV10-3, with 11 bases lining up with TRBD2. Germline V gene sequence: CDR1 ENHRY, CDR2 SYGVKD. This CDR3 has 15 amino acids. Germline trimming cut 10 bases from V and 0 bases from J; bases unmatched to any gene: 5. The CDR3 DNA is TGTGCCACCCTTAGCGGGGGGGACTCCTACAATGAGCAGTTCTTC. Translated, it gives CATLSGGDSYNEQFF.

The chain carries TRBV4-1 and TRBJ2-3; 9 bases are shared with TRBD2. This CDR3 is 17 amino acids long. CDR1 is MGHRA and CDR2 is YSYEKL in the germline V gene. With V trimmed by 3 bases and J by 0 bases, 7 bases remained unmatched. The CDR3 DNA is TGCGCCAGCAGCCATCGCGCGGGGGGGTCTAGCACAGATACGCAGTATTTT. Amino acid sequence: CASSHRAGGSSTDTQYF.

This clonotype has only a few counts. As DNA, the CDR3 is TGTGCCAGCTCACCGCGGACAGGCCAATACACTGAAGCTTTCTTT. It codes for CASSPRTGQYTEAFF. This chain connects TRBV18 to TRBJ1-1; TRBD1 aligns across 7 bases. The V gene's germline CDR1 is KGHSH and CDR2 LQKENI. J gave up 3 bases and V 3 bases, and 7 bases lay outside the gene matches. The CDR3 has 15 amino acids.

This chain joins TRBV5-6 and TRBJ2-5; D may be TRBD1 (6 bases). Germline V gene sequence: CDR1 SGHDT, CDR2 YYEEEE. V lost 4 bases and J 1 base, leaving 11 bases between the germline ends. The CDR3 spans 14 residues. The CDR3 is CASSATGSQETQYF. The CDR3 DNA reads TGTGCCAGCAGCGCAACAGGGTCCCAAGAGACCCAGTACTTC. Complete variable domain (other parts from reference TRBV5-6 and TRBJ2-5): DAGVTQSPTHLIKTRGQQVTLRCSPKSGHDTVSWYQQALGQGPQFIFQYYEEEERQRGNFPDRFSGHQFPNYSSELNVNALLLGDSALYLCASSATGSQETQYFGPGTRLLVL.

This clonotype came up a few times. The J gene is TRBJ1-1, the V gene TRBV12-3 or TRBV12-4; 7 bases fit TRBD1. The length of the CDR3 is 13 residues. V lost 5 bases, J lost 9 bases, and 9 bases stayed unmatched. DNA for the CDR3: TGTGCCAGCAGTCTTTCACCGACAGGGAAAGCTTTCTTT. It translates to CASSLSPTGKAFF.

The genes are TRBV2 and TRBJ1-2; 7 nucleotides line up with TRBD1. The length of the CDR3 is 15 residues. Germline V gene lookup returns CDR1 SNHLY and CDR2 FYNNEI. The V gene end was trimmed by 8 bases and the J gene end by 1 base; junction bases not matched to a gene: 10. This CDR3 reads CASFYRGLVNYGYTF. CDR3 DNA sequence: TGTGCCAGCTTCTATAGGGGGCTAGTTAACTATGGCTACACCTTC.

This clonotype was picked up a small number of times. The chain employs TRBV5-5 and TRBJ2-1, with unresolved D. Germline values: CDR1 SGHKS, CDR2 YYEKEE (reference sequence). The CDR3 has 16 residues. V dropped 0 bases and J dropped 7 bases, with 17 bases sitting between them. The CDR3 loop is CASSLEGGRLDNEQFF. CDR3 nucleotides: TGTGCCAGCAGCTTGGAGGGCGGACGACTGGATAATGAGCAGTTCTTC.

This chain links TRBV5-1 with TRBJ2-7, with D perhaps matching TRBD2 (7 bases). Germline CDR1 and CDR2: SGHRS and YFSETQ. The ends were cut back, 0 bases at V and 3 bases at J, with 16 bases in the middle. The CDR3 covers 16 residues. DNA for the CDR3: TGCGCCAGCAGCTTGGTTTCGGGGGGCGAGCACTACGAGCAGTACTTC. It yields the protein CASSLVSGGEHYEQYF. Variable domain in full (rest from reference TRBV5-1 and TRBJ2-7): KAGVTQTPRYLIKTRGQQVTLSCSPISGHRSVSWYQQTPGQGLQFLFEYFSETQRNKGNFPGRFSGRQFSNSRSEMNVSTLELGDSALYLCASSLVSGGEHYEQYFGPGTRLTVT.

The CDR3 loop is CASSQDLAGGREQYF. CDR3 coding DNA: TGCGCCAGCAGCCAAGATCTAGCGGGGGGAAGAGAGCAGTACTTC. The chain recombines TRBV4-1 with TRBJ2-7; TRBD2 agrees at 11 bases. The V gene's germline CDR1 is MGHRA and CDR2 YSYEKL. The junction had 5 bases not matched to a gene; V was cut back by 0 bases and J by 7 bases. This CDR3 comprises 15 residues.

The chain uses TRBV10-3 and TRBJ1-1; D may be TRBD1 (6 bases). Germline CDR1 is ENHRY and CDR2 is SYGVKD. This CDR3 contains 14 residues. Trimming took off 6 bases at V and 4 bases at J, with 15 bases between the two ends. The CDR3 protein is CAIRAAGALTEAFF. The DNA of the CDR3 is TGTGCCATCAGGGCGGCAGGGGCCCTCACTGAAGCTTTCTTT.

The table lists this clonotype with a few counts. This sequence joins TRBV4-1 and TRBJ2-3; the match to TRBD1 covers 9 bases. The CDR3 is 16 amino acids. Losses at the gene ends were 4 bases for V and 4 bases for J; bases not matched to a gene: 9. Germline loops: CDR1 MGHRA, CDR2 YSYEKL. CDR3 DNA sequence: TGCGCCAGCAGCCCAACCGCAACAGGGGGCCCAGATACGCAGTATTTT. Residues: CASSPTATGGPDTQYF.

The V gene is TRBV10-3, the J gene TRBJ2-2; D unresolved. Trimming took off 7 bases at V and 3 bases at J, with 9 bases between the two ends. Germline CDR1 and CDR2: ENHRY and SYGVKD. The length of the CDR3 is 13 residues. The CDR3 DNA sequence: TGTGCCATCAAGGCCCGGGACACCGGGGAGCTGTTTTTT. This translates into CAIKARDTGELFF.

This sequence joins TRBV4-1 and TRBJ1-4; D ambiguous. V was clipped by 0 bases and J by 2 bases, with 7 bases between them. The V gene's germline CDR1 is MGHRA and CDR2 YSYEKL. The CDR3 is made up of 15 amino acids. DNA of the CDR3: TGCGCCAGCAGCCAAGATGGGAGGACTAATGAAAAACTGTTTTTT. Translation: CASSQDGRTNEKLFF.

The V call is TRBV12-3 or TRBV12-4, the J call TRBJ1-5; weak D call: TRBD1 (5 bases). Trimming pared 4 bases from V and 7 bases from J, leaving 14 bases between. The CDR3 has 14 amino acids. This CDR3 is CASSSDGGRQPQHF. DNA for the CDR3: TGTGCCAGCAGTTCAGACGGGGGGAGGCAGCCCCAGCATTTT.

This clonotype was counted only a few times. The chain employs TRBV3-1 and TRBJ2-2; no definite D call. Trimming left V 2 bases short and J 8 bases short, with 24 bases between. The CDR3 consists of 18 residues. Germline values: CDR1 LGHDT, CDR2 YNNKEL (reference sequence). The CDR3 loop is CASSQKPTRVSIAGELFF. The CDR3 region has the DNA TGTGCCAGCAGCCAAAAACCTACCCGGGTCTCCATTGCGGGGGAGCTGTTTTTT.

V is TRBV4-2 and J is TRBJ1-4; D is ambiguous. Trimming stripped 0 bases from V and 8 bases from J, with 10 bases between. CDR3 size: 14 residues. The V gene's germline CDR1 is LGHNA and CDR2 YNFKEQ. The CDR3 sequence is CASSQDGRPEKLFF. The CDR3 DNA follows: TGTGCCAGCAGCCAAGATGGGAGACCCGAAAAACTGTTTTTT.